The 15 T cell receptor beta chains given below trace back to one sample, sequenced in a study of blood T cell repertoires in COVID-19. TCRdb keeps only in-frame clones here, not all; method: immunoSEQ multiplex PCR. The sample contains about 310,000 clones, under 90% of which appear only once. The sample comprised PBMCs or T cells enriched from blood (not recorded which). The receptor set was obtained from a woman in her twenties or thirties who had recovered from COVID-19.

The chain is built from TRBV4-2 and TRBJ2-1; the D gene is possibly TRBD1 (7 bases). V lost 4 bases, J lost 6 bases, and 16 bases lay in between. This CDR3 region has 15 residues. Per germline, CDR1 LGHNA and CDR2 YNFKEQ. For the CDR3, the DNA is TGTGCCAGCAGCCCGCGGGACAGTGAATCCAATGAGCAGTTCTTC. The encoded protein is CASSPRDSESNEQFF.

This chain connects TRBV9 to TRBJ2-1, with a possible D match to TRBD1 (5 bases). The germline gives CDR1 SGDLS, CDR2 YYNGEE. V was cut by 0 bases and J by 7 bases, with 17 bases left in between. The CDR3 sequence is 16 residues long. The CDR3 sequence: CASSVGTRTVGNEQFF. CDR3 nucleotide sequence: TGTGCCAGCAGCGTAGGGACAAGGACGGTGGGGAATGAGCAGTTCTTC.

This sequence joins TRBV2 and TRBJ1-1; unclear D gene. Trimming left V 8 bases short and J 0 bases short, with 13 bases between. Germline V gives CDR1 SNHLY, CDR2 FYNNEI. This CDR3 has 14 amino acids. This CDR3 reads CASLRGGMNTEAFF. CDR3 nucleotide sequence: TGTGCCAGCCTCCGGGGAGGGATGAACACTGAAGCTTTCTTT. The full variable domain, completed using reference TRBV2 and TRBJ1-1, is EPEVTQTPSHQVTQMGQEVILRCVPISNHLYFYWYRQILGQKVEFLVSFYNNEISEKSEIFDDQFSVERPDGSNFTLKIRSTKLEDSAMYFCASLRGGMNTEAFFGQGTRLTVV.

This rearrangement joins TRBV6-5 to TRBJ1-2; 7 bases map to TRBD1. This CDR3 comprises 15 residues. Germline V gene sequence: CDR1 MNHEY, CDR2 SVGAGI. The V and J ends lost 5 bases and 4 bases, in that order; junction bases with no gene match: 10. CDR3: CASSPLSGGIYGYTF. As DNA, the CDR3 is TGTGCCAGCAGTCCCCTTTCAGGGGGGATCTATGGCTACACCTTC.

The CDR3 nucleotides read TGTGCCAGCAGCCCTCTGACAGGGCTCGGCTACACCTTC. This codes for CASSPLTGLGYTF. The chain links TRBV11-2 to TRBJ1-2; the match to TRBD1 covers 7 bases. Germline loops: CDR1 SGHAT, CDR2 FQNNGV. Trimming at V came to 5 bases and at J to 8 bases, leaving 8 bases not matched to a gene. The CDR3 consists of 13 residues. Complete variable domain (other parts from reference TRBV11-2 and TRBJ1-2): EAGVAQSPRYKIIEKRQSVAFWCNPISGHATLYWYQQILGQGPKLLIQFQNNGVVDDSQLPKDRFSAERLKGVDSTLKIQPAKLEDSAVYLCASSPLTGLGYTFGSGTRLTVV.

This clone occurred once. The chain employs TRBV5-6 and TRBJ2-2, with TRBD1 as a possible D gene (5 bases). Trimming left V 4 bases short and J 2 bases short, with 15 bases between. Germline values: CDR1 SGHDT, CDR2 YYEEEE. The CDR3 spans 16 residues. The CDR3 nucleotides read TGTGCCAGCAGCCTGTTTGGGGCTAGAAACACCGGGGAGCTGTTTTTT. Its protein is CASSLFGARNTGELFF.

V and J are TRBV7-9 and TRBJ1-1; D is unresolved. The CDR3 is made up of 11 amino acids. The germline V gene has CDR1 SEHNR and CDR2 FQNEAQ (reference sequence). With 8 bases removed from V and 1 base from J, the gap between germline ends came to 5 bases. The CDR3 here is CASRRNTEAFF. The CDR3 region has the DNA TGTGCCAGCCGGAGGAACACTGAAGCTTTCTTT.

The genes are TRBV19 and TRBJ1-6; D might be TRBD1 (5 bases). CDR3 size: 16 residues. Trimming pared 2 bases from V and 3 bases from J, leaving 11 bases between. The germline V gene encodes CDR1 LNHDA and CDR2 SQIVND (reference sequence). This CDR3 reads CASSIYRDSYNSPLHF. The DNA of the CDR3 is TGTGCCAGTAGTATATACCGAGACAGCTATAATTCACCCCTCCACTTT.

The CDR3 DNA follows: TGTGCCAGCAGCTTAAACTTCGGACTAGCGGGAGCCTACAATGAGCAGTTCTTC. Amino acid sequence: CASSLNFGLAGAYNEQFF. The rearrangement joins TRBV11-3 to TRBJ2-1, with 13 positions matching TRBD2. The CDR3 is 18 amino acids. V lost 2 bases, J lost 2 bases, and 6 bases stayed unmatched. Germline CDR1 is SGHNT and CDR2 is YENEEA.

This sequence joins TRBV7-6 and TRBJ2-3, with 8 bases matching TRBD2. Per germline, CDR1 SGHVS and CDR2 FNYEAQ. The CDR3 totals 16 residues. V lost 4 bases to trimming and J lost 0 bases; unmatched junction nucleotides: 6. The CDR3 protein is CASSSRAGASTDTQYF. The CDR3 DNA is TGTGCCAGCAGCTCTAGAGCGGGGGCCAGCACAGATACGCAGTATTTT.

Only one count was recorded for this clone. The genes are TRBV5-1 and TRBJ2-3; TRBD2 aligns across 12 bases. J lost 7 bases, V lost 3 bases, and 12 bases had no gene match. CDR1 is SGHRS, CDR2 YFSETQ, per germline. The CDR3 spans 17 residues. As DNA, the CDR3 is TGCGCCAGCAGCTCCTCAAGCGCCGGACTAGCGGGACATACGCAGTATTTT. Translated: CASSSSSAGLAGHTQYF.

CDR3 protein: CASRGLGHNEQFF. The CDR3, as DNA: TGTGCCAGCAGGGGACTAGGCCACAATGAGCAGTTCTTC. The chain recombines TRBV6-5 with TRBJ2-1; 8 bases are shared with TRBD2. Unmatched junction bases numbered 3, after V lost 6 bases and J lost 5 bases. The CDR3 loop spans 13 amino acids. The germline CDR1 and CDR2 sequences are MNHEY and SVGAGI.

The CDR3 spells CASSEWDRGDGYTF. Written as DNA, the CDR3 is TGCGCCAGCAGTGAGTGGGACAGGGGCGATGGCTACACCTTC. J is TRBJ1-2 and V is TRBV10-2; 10 nucleotides align to TRBD1. CDR3 length: 14 amino acids. Germline V gene sequence: CDR1 WSHSY, CDR2 SAAADI. V lost 1 base and J lost 6; bases outside the gene matches: 2.

CDR3 DNA sequence: TGCGCCAGCAGCCACCTCGGGACAGGGGGCGCCTTGGGCACTGAAGCTTTCTTT. Translating it yields CASSHLGTGGALGTEAFF. The chain is built from TRBV4-1 and TRBJ1-1; 12 nucleotides agree with TRBD1. The length of the CDR3 is 18 residues. With 3 bases clipped from V and 4 bases from J, the junction kept 12 bases outside the gene matches. Germline-derived CDR1 and CDR2 are MGHRA and YSYEKL.

In DNA form, the CDR3 reads TGTGCCAGCAGTTACCCGAGGAGCTCCTACGAGCAGTACTTC. This translates into CASSYPRSSYEQYF. This chain joins TRBV28 and TRBJ2-7; D unclear. V lost 4 bases to trimming and J lost 0 bases, with 10 bases between them. CDR3 length: 14 amino acids. CDR1 MDHEN and CDR2 SYDVKM come from the germline V gene.